This T cell receptor beta chain was identified in a study of shared clonotypes between healthy human individuals. Germline CDR1 reads MNHEY; CDR2 reads SVGAGI. CDR3 length equals 13 residues. V was trimmed by 2 bases and J by 3 bases, leaving 8 bases between them. The study's findings and limits: Large sequencing depth failed to make sorted-subset sequencing complete, rarefaction showed.

A note on this clone: The target antigen is unknown. Other DNA sequences from this sample encode an identical CDR3 as well.

Naive-designated CD8 cells lacked CD45RO, were positively enriched for CCR7, and omitted terminally differentiated effector memory CD45RA+ cells. Measured with immunoSEQ multiplex PCR; TCRdb has only the in-frame clones, and not every one. Among some 2.1 million clones listed, around 93% were seen once. The specimen sequenced was naive CD8+ T cells from PBMCs. The clonotype comes from a man in his late teens or twenties in good health. Some clones in this sample may be carry-over from other donors' samples. The rearrangement joins TRBV6-5 to TRBJ2-7, with D maybe TRBD1 (6 bases). The CDR3 DNA reads TGTGCCAGCAGTTACATAGGGGGCTACGAGCAGTACTTC. Its translation: CASSYIGGYEQYF.